This T cell receptor beta chain was identified during a study of blood T cell repertoires in COVID-19. Study background: Sites across the United States, Italy and Spain contributed samples from acute and convalescent COVID-19. T cells, B-cell-depleted T cells, or PBMCs provided the cDNA or gDNA that served as material.

Germline CDR1 reads MNHNS; CDR2 reads SASEGT. Trimming cost V 3 bases and J 5 bases, with 16 bases left between them. CDR3 length: 15 amino acids. As handled by the study authors: Amplifying reference gene primers gave estimates of nucleated cell counts. The method was immunoSEQ multiplex PCR; TCRdb's version includes in-frame clones alone and lacks a portion of them. Clonal size and the V and J genes are those of that table, whereas D and trimming came from the DNA. This table has roughly 140,000 clones, 75% to 90% appearing once. This chain uses TRBV6-1 with TRBJ1-1; D gene uncertain. The clonotype originates from a woman in her 70s with acute or convalescent COVID-19. Sequenced: peripheral blood. Written as DNA, the CDR3 is TGTGCCAGCAGTGAGCCTGGCCATCCCGGGACTGAAGCTTTCTTT. Translating it yields CASSEPGHPGTEAFF.